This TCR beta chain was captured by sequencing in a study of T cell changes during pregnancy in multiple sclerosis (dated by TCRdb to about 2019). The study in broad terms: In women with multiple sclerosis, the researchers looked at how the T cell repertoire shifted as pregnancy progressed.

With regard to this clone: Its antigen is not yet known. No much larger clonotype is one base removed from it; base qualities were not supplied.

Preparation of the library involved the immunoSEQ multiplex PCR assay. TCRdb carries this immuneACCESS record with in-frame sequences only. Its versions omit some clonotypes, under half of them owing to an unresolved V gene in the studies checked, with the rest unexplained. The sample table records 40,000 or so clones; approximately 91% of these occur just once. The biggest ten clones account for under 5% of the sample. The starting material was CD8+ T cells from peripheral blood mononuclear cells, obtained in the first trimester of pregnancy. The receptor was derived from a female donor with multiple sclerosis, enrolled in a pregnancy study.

The nucleotide sequence is TGTGCCAGTAGTAGTAGCGGGGGAGGCGACGAGCAGTACTTC. Its translation is CASSSSGGGDEQYF. Here the chain combines TRBV19 and TRBJ2-7; 9 bases in the middle match TRBD2. Counted from cysteine to phenylalanine, this CDR3 has 14 amino acids. Just CDR3 DNA is preserved here, 42 bases in frame from base 1. Trimmed from V: 4 bases; trimmed from J: 5 bases; junction bases lacking a gene match: 6. CDR1 and CDR2 are read off the germline V gene (reference sequence) as LNHDA and SQIVND. Extended through the reference TRBV19 and TRBJ2-7 proteins, this CDR3 yields the full variable domain: DGGITQSPKYLFRKEGQNVTLSCEQNLNHDAMYWYRQDPGQGLRLIYYSQIVNDFQKGDIAEGYSVSREKKESFPLTVTSAQKNPTAFYLCASSSSGGGDEQYFGPGTRLTVT.